This T cell receptor beta chain emerged from a study of T cells after yellow fever vaccination. Overall study results and limits: A weaker but faster secondary response was observed, peaking on day 5 versus 15. The booster response re-showed most primary clones: approximately 97% CD4, around 90% CD8. Within FACS-sorted repertoires, abundant clonotypes contaminating from the bulk population could be present.

This clonotype was observed at least ten times. Its antigen is currently unknown. One entry per CDR3 protein, called by TCRdb with MiXCR from the 5' RACE reads. Counted here are about 320,000 distinct CDR3 sequences, approximately 4% occurring once; the ten biggest clones make up 15% to 20%. Per germline, CDR1 ENHRY and CDR2 SYGVKD. The V and J ends lost 6 bases and 3 bases respectively, with 11 bases between them. The length of the CDR3 is 13 residues. The receptor's source is a young man who received the YFV17D yellow fever vaccine. Source: PBMCs, taken 15 days after the yellow fever booster vaccination. The J gene is TRBJ1-2, the V gene TRBV10-3, with a possible D match to TRBD1 (6 bases). This chain's CDR3 is CAIRGRTDYGYTF. CDR3 DNA: TGTGCCATCAGGGGTCGGACAGACTATGGCTACACCTTC.